The 13 T cell receptor beta chains listed next were all sequenced from one sample in a study of blood T cell repertoires in COVID-19. TCRdb's table, derived via immunoSEQ multiplex PCR, lists solely in-frame clones and lacks some. The sample consists of some 340,000 clones, about 90% of them appearing once. Sequencing was done on a sample of PBMCs or T cells enriched from blood (not recorded which). The receptors shown here come from a woman aged 25 to 39 who had recovered from COVID-19.

The V gene is TRBV2, the J gene TRBJ1-1; a possible D gene is TRBD1 (5 bases). This CDR3 has 11 residues. Trimming removed 8 bases from V and 3 bases from J, with 7 bases in between. In germline, CDR1 is SNHLY, CDR2 FYNNEI. The CDR3 nucleotides read TGTGCCAGCCGGGGGTACACTGAAGCTTTCTTT. It translates to CASRGYTEAFF.

The chain combines TRBV18 with TRBJ2-7, with 8 nucleotides matching TRBD1. CDR3 length equals 12 residues. J gave up 6 bases and V 2 bases, and 0 bases lay outside the gene matches. Germline lookup yields CDR1 KGHSH and CDR2 LQKENI. The CDR3: CASSPGQGEQYF. The CDR3 DNA is TGTGCCAGCTCACCAGGACAGGGCGAGCAGTACTTC.

The CDR3 reads CASRDTPGTATNYGYTF. CDR3 coding DNA: TGTGCCAGTAGGGACACGCCCGGGACAGCCACTAACTATGGCTACACCTTC. The rearrangement uses TRBV19 and TRBJ1-2; 7 bases are a match to TRBD1. Germline V gene data show CDR1 as LNHDA and CDR2 as SQIVND (reference sequence). J was trimmed by 0 bases and V by 6 bases; bases with no gene match: 13. This CDR3 is built from 17 residues.

This clone was detected only once. The chain is built from TRBV11-2 and TRBJ1-4; possibly TRBD1 for D (6 bases). V was cut by 6 bases and J by 8 bases, with 25 bases left in between. Germline-derived CDR1 and CDR2 are SGHAT and FQNNGV. This CDR3 spans 17 amino acids. The CDR3 region is CASSPRQGRILLEKLFF. The CDR3 DNA follows: TGTGCCAGCAGTCCCCGGCAGGGGCGAATCCTCCTCGAAAAACTGTTTTTT.

The V gene is TRBV5-1, the J gene TRBJ2-7; D possibly corresponds to TRBD1 (5 bases). V lost 4 bases, J lost 0 bases, and 14 bases lay in between. The CDR3 spans 15 residues. The germline V gene encodes CDR1 SGHRS and CDR2 YFSETQ. The CDR3 sequence is CASSPGWQSSYEQYF. The CDR3 nucleotides read TGCGCCAGCAGCCCAGGGTGGCAGAGCTCCTACGAGCAGTACTTC.

This clone was observed once. V is TRBV5-1 and J is TRBJ2-3; the D is unclear. CDR1 is SGHRS, CDR2 YFSETQ, per germline. V was clipped by 0 bases and J by 6 bases, with 11 bases between them. The CDR3 totals 14 residues. In DNA form, the CDR3 reads TGCGCCAGCAGCTTGGATTCTAGTGGGGATACGCAGTATTTT. Its translation is CASSLDSSGDTQYF.

The table lists this clone with a count of one. J is TRBJ2-7 and V is TRBV5-4, with a tentative D call TRBD1 (5 bases). The CDR3 is 15 residues long. Between the trimmed V and J ends, which lost 0 bases and 6 bases, there was a span of 16 bases. CDR1 is SGHNT and CDR2 is YYREEE in the germline V gene (reference sequence). The CDR3: CASSLGGSPWGEQYF. The CDR3 DNA sequence: TGTGCCAGCAGCTTGGGGGGCAGCCCCTGGGGCGAGCAGTACTTC.

The chain links TRBV7-9 to TRBJ2-7; 11 bases align to TRBD1. With V trimmed by 3 bases and J by 1 base, 5 bases remained unmatched. The CDR3 extends over 16 amino acids. Germline V lookup: CDR1 SEHNR, CDR2 FQNEAQ (reference sequence). The CDR3 region has the DNA TGTGCCAGCAGCTTCCTTGGGACAGGGGGTTCCTACGAGCAGTACTTC. This gives the protein CASSFLGTGGSYEQYF.

A single count supports this clone. The genes are TRBV11-2 and TRBJ2-1; 10 bases align to TRBD2. Trimming at V came to 5 bases and at J to 7 bases, leaving 5 bases not matched to a gene. CDR1 and CDR2 (germline): SGHAT, FQNNGV. The CDR3 covers 14 residues. The CDR3 protein is CASSPIAGGNEQFF. The CDR3 bases are TGTGCCAGCAGCCCCATAGCGGGAGGAAATGAGCAGTTCTTC.

The chain couples TRBV5-8 to TRBJ1-6, with D unclear. Germline CDR1 is SGHTS and CDR2 is YDEGEE. Deletions cut 0 bases from V and 1 base from J, with 17 bases between. This CDR3 has 19 amino acids. The CDR3 reads CASSLAGRGIGSYNSPLHF. CDR3 DNA sequence: TGTGCCAGCAGCTTGGCCGGGCGGGGTATCGGGTCCTATAATTCACCCCTCCACTTT.

The rearrangement joins TRBV7-9 to TRBJ1-3; D gene uncertain. Germline V gene sequence: CDR1 SEHNR, CDR2 FQNEAQ (reference sequence). There are 14 residues in the CDR3. V shed 5 bases and J shed 2 bases, with 10 bases lying between them. The CDR3 loop reads CASSKDTAGNTIYF. The CDR3 bases are TGTGCCAGCAGCAAAGACACAGCTGGAAACACCATATATTTT.

This clone appeared once. In DNA form, the CDR3 reads TGTGCCAGCAGCTTGTTTCCAGGGTGGGGAAACATTCAGTACTTC. Translated, it gives CASSLFPGWGNIQYF. This chain links TRBV7-9 with TRBJ2-4; D may be TRBD1 (5 bases). The CDR3 contains 15 residues. Trimming removed 3 bases at V and 6 bases at J, with 15 bases between. Germline CDR1 and CDR2: SEHNR and FQNEAQ (reference sequence). Combining the CDR3 with reference TRBV7-9 and TRBJ2-4 gives the whole variable domain DTGVSQNPRHKITKRGQNVTFRCDPISEHNRLYWYRQTLGQGPEFLTYFQNEAQLEKSRLLSDRFSAERPKGSFSTLEIQRTEQGDSAMYLCASSLFPGWGNIQYFGAGTRLSVL.

The chain employs TRBV5-4 and TRBJ2-7; 12 bases are shared with TRBD2. The germline V gene has CDR1 SGHNT and CDR2 YYREEE (reference sequence). CDR3 length: 15 residues. J gave up 4 bases and V 4 bases, and 6 bases lay outside the gene matches. CDR3: CASSDPTSGGYEQYF. The CDR3 DNA follows: TGTGCCAGCAGCGATCCGACTAGCGGGGGATACGAGCAGTACTTC.